This entry concerns a single TCR beta chain. What it recognizes is unknown. Specified time point: patch test 1, 2 weeks after DPC sensitization. Treatment defined: therapeutic diphenylcyclopropenone sensitization with weekly scalp DPC. This specimen belongs to a study of human T cells and chemical hapten exposure. Study-wide context: Small pooled library volume differences mainly caused per-sample TCR yield variation. Study outcomes and limitations: In the PT1 data, expanded TCR counts showed a positive correlation with patch test score. TCRs at a frequency above 1 in 1000 stayed unchanged with DPC sensitization.

MiXCR, applied by TCRdb to the RACE reads, yields one record per CDR3 protein. The profile shows around 340,000 distinct CDR3 sequences, 6% to 8.5% of them singletons. The material sequenced was whole blood, taken in connection with sensitization to the hapten diphenylcyclopropenone (DPC). The clonotype was recovered from a woman under 30 with alopecia areata. Some clones in this sample may be carry-over from other donors' samples.

CDR3: CSDQSRSEETQYF. For the CDR3, the DNA is TGCAGCGATCAAAGCCGTTCCGAGGAGACCCAGTACTTC. The rearrangement links TRBV29-1 to TRBJ2-5; no clear D. The V end lost 7 bases, the J end lost 5 bases, and 17 bases lay between the germline ends. Germline loops: CDR1 SQVTM, CDR2 ANQGSEA. The CDR3 consists of 13 residues.